Following are 14 T cell receptor beta chains from one sample sequenced in a study of CD8 T cells in Susac syndrome (dated by TCRdb to between 2019 and 2020). Library creation used the immunoSEQ multiplex PCR assay. RNA was extracted using the RNeasy kit, and roughly 0.5 to 1 microgram was reverse transcribed with random hexamers. The raw public reads went through TCRdb reprocessing: fastp at Q25, MiXCR clone calling, in-frame beta chains kept. Rows merge per CDR3 protein into single entries with the most common DNA and genes. Recorded for this sample are about 200,000 distinct CDR3 sequences; more than 85% of them occurred a single time. The leading ten clones occupy around 0.13% of the sample. The material sequenced was CD8+ T cells from PBMCs. These receptors originate from a human donor with multiple sclerosis.

This clonotype was counted a single time. The chain employs TRBV9 and TRBJ2-7, with D perhaps TRBD1 (6 bases). This CDR3 spans 13 amino acids. V was trimmed by 3 bases and J by 3 bases, leaving 10 bases between them. The germline V gene has CDR1 SGDLS and CDR2 YYNGEE. The CDR3 bases are TGTGCCAGCAGCGGGACAGCGAACTACGAGCAGTACTTC. It specifies CASSGTANYEQYF.

V is TRBV14 and J is TRBJ2-1; maybe TRBD2 (6 bases). Germline CDR1 SGHDN, CDR2 FVKESK. The CDR3 extends over 15 amino acids. V dropped 6 bases and J dropped 0 bases, with 12 bases sitting between them. The CDR3 region is CASSLMGGSYNEQFF. Written as DNA, the CDR3 is TGTGCCAGCAGTCTTATGGGGGGCTCCTACAATGAGCAGTTCTTC. Using reference TRBV14 and TRBJ2-1 for the parts outside the CDR3, the full variable domain is EAGVTQFPSHSVIEKGQTVTLRCDPISGHDNLYWYRRVMGKEIKFLLHFVKESKQDESGMPNNRFLAERTGGTYSTLKVQPAELEDSGVYFCASSLMGGSYNEQFFGPGTRLTVL.

The chain links TRBV24-1 to TRBJ2-2; D remains unclear. The V gene's germline CDR1 is KGHDR and CDR2 SFDVKD. V lost 1 base and J lost 0, with 5 bases in between. The length of the CDR3 is 15 residues. CDR3 residues: CATSDFGTNTGELFF. The CDR3 nucleotides are TGTGCCACCAGTGATTTCGGAACGAACACCGGGGAGCTGTTTTTT.

The rearrangement uses TRBV6-6 and TRBJ2-3; D remains unclear. V was cut by 2 bases and J by 2 bases, with 8 bases left in between. Germline CDR1 is MNHNY and CDR2 is SVGAGI (reference sequence). The length of the CDR3 is 14 residues. The CDR3 coding sequence is TGTGCCAGCAGTTACGAGAGTACCACAGATACGCAGTATTTT. Translation: CASSYESTTDTQYF.

The rearrangement joins TRBV11-2 to TRBJ1-2, with 7 bases identical to TRBD1. The CDR3 totals 15 residues. Germline V gene sequence: CDR1 SGHAT, CDR2 FQNNGV. Germline trimming cut 5 bases from V and 2 bases from J; bases unmatched to any gene: 8. Here the CDR3 reads CASSPFRGTNYGYTF. CDR3 sequence (DNA): TGTGCCAGCAGCCCCTTCAGGGGGACCAACTATGGCTACACCTTC.

The chain recombines TRBV7-9 with TRBJ2-3; the D gene is possibly TRBD1 (7 bases). The CDR3 length is 14 residues. The V gene's germline CDR1 is SEHNR and CDR2 FQNEAQ (reference sequence). The V end lost 6 bases, the J end lost 3 bases, and 13 bases lay between the germline ends. CDR3 DNA: TGTGCCAGCAGATCAGGGGGGCAGACAGATACGCAGTATTTT. It specifies CASRSGGQTDTQYF.

The V gene is TRBV4-1, the J gene TRBJ2-7; a possible D gene is TRBD1 (5 bases). Germline V gene lookup returns CDR1 MGHRA and CDR2 YSYEKL. V lost 4 bases and J lost 1, with 11 bases in between. The CDR3 contains 14 residues. CDR3 DNA: TGCGCCAGCAGCCCCAGACAGTTTTCCTACGAGCAGTACTTC. As protein: CASSPRQFSYEQYF.

The chain couples TRBV29-1 to TRBJ1-2; 7 positions match TRBD1. V lost 3 bases and J lost 12; bases outside the gene matches: 19. CDR3 length: 15 amino acids. Germline V CDR1 and CDR2: SQVTM, ANQGSEA. Here the CDR3 reads CSVESGQAALAGHTF. The CDR3 nucleotides are TGCAGCGTTGAGTCCGGACAGGCCGCCCTCGCCGGCCACACCTTC. Full variable domain (outside the CDR3, taken from reference TRBV29-1 and TRBJ1-2): SAVISQKPSRDICQRGTSLTIQCQVDSQVTMMFWYRQQPGQSLTLIATANQGSEATYESGFVIDKFPISRPNLTFSTLTVSNMSPEDSSIYLCSVESGQAALAGHTFGSGTRLTVV.

CDR3 in DNA: TGCGCCAGCAGCTTGGATATAGCGCTTTCCTACAATGAGCAGTTCTTC. It encodes CASSLDIALSYNEQFF. This rearrangement joins TRBV5-1 to TRBJ2-1; D is possibly TRBD2 (5 bases). CDR1 and CDR2 from the germline V gene are SGHRS and YFSETQ. V was cut by 0 bases and J by 1 base, with 11 bases left in between. CDR3 size: 16 residues.

The genes are TRBV4-3 and TRBJ2-4; 13 bases are shared with TRBD2. This CDR3 has 17 residues. After removal of 2 bases from V and 8 bases from J, the junction contained 9 bases not matched to a gene. Germline loops: CDR1 LGHNA, CDR2 YSLEER. CDR3 residues: CASSQSTSGRASDIQYF. Written as DNA, the CDR3 is TGCGCCAGCAGCCAATCCACTAGCGGGAGGGCCTCAGACATTCAGTACTTC.

The chain is built from TRBV20-1 and TRBJ2-7; D uncertain. CDR1 is DFQATT, CDR2 SNEGSKA, per germline (reference sequence). Trimming removed 6 bases at V and 3 bases at J, with 9 bases between. The CDR3 is 11 residues long. Here the CDR3 DNA reads TGCAGTGCCAAGGACGGCTACGAGCAGTACTTC. Protein sequence: CSAKDGYEQYF.

DNA for the CDR3: TGTGCCAGCAGCCAAGATCGGCAGGGAAAGAGCTCCTACAATGAGCAGTTCTTC. Translated: CASSQDRQGKSSYNEQFF. This rearrangement joins TRBV3-1 to TRBJ2-1; D perhaps matches TRBD1 (5 bases). The V end lost 0 bases, the J end lost 0 bases, and 15 bases lay between the germline ends. Germline V CDR1 and CDR2: LGHDT, YNNKEL (reference sequence). The CDR3 contains 18 residues.

This sequence joins TRBV1 and TRBJ2-1; TRBD2, the table's D call, lacks a check against the DNA. TRBV1 is described as a pseudogene. CDR3 length equals 15 residues. In nucleotides, the CDR3 is TGCACCAGCAGGACGACTAGCGGGGCAGACAATGAGCAGTTCTTC. Protein sequence: CTSRTTSGADNEQFF.

The rearrangement joins TRBV9 to TRBJ2-7; D might be TRBD2 (6 bases). Germline values: CDR1 SGDLS, CDR2 YYNGEE. Trimming took 3 bases from V and 2 from J, leaving 12 bases between them. The CDR3 loop spans 14 amino acids. The CDR3: CASSAVAGPYEQYF. CDR3 in DNA: TGTGCCAGCAGCGCCGTGGCGGGGCCCTACGAGCAGTACTTC.